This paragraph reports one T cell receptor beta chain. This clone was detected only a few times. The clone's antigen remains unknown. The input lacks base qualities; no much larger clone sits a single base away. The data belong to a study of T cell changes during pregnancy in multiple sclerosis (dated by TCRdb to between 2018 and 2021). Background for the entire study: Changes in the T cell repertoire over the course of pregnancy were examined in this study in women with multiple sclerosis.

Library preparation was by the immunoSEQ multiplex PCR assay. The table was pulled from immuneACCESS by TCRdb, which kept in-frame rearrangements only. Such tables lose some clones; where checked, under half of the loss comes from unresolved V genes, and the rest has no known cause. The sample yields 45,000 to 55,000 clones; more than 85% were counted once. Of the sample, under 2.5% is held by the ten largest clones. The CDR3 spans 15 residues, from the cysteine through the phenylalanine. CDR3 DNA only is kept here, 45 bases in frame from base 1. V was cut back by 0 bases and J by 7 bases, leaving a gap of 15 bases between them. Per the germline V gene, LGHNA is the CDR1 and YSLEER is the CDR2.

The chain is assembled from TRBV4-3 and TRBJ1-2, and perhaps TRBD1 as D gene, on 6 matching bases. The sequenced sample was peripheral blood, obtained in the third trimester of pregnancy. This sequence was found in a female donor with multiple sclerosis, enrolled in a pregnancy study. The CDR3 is CASSQEQGNIGGYTF. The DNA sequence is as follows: TGCGCCAGCAGCCAAGAACAGGGAAATATCGGTGGCTACACCTTC.